The 19 T cell receptor beta chains below all came from one sample that was sequenced in a study of CD8 T cells in Susac syndrome. RNA, at roughly 0.45 to 1 ug, was reverse transcribed with random hexamers. TCRdb called the immunoSEQ multiplex PCR reads again in MiXCR, with one record for every CDR3 protein. The sample holds a few hundred thousand distinct CDR3 sequences, roughly 85% seen once. Specimen: CD8+ T cells from PBMCs. The receptors originated from a human donor with multiple sclerosis.

V is TRBV5-5 and J is TRBJ2-5; 7 nucleotides line up with TRBD1. V trimming: 4 bases; J trimming: 0 bases; junction bases outside the gene matches: 9. CDR1 is SGHKS and CDR2 is YYEKEE in the germline V gene (reference sequence). This CDR3 spans 16 amino acids. The CDR3 loop reads CASSLWDSLYQETQYF. CDR3 sequence (DNA): TGTGCCAGCAGCCTATGGGACAGCTTGTACCAAGAGACCCAGTACTTC.

The chain employs TRBV27 and TRBJ2-2, with 12 nucleotides matching TRBD2. This CDR3 contains 22 residues. V lost 0 bases and J lost 5; bases outside the gene matches: 19. Germline loops: CDR1 MNHEY, CDR2 SMNVEV (reference sequence). Written as DNA, the CDR3 is TGTGCCAGCAGTTTATCAGTTCGACTAGCGGGAGACCCCGCTATAGGGACCGGGGAGCTGTTTTTT. Translating gives CASSLSVRLAGDPAIGTGELFF.

J is TRBJ2-7 and V is TRBV2; D unresolved. Trimming took 7 bases from V and 5 from J, leaving 12 bases between them. Looked up from germline, CDR1 is SNHLY and CDR2 is FYNNEI. This CDR3 has 12 residues. The CDR3 protein is CASKQVSHEQYF. The CDR3 DNA is TGTGCCAGCAAGCAGGTGTCCCACGAGCAGTACTTC.

The chain recombines TRBV4-3 with TRBJ2-7, with D perhaps assigned TRBD1 or TRBD2 (5 bases each). The germline V and J ends were trimmed by 2 bases and 3 bases, with 11 bases remaining between them. This CDR3 contains 14 residues. Germline CDR1 is LGHNA and CDR2 is YSLEER. The CDR3 loop is CASSQRGAIYEQYF. The CDR3 nucleotides read TGCGCCAGCAGCCAACGAGGGGCAATCTACGAGCAGTACTTC.

This clonotype was counted between two and nine times. The chain's CDR3 is CASSLGGGTGSNEQFF. Written as DNA, the CDR3 is TGTGCCAGCAGCCTCGGCGGCGGGACTGGGTCCAATGAGCAGTTCTTC. The chain employs TRBV7-9 and TRBJ2-1; the D gene is possibly TRBD2 (6 bases). This CDR3 is 16 amino acids long. Trimming left V 5 bases short and J 6 bases short, with 20 bases between. In germline, CDR1 is SEHNR, CDR2 FQNEAQ (reference sequence).

V is TRBV19 and J is TRBJ1-1, with TRBD1 matching over 9 bases. Germline V gene sequence: CDR1 LNHDA, CDR2 SQIVND (reference sequence). With V trimmed by 3 bases and J by 4 bases, 3 bases remained unmatched. The CDR3 length is 14 residues. CDR3 DNA sequence: TGTGCCAGTAGTATTCGGACAGGGGCCACTGAAGCTTTCTTT. Translated: CASSIRTGATEAFF.

The chain couples TRBV5-1 to TRBJ1-5, with D possibly matching TRBD1 (5 bases). CDR3 size: 15 residues. Per the germline V gene, CDR1 is SGHRS and CDR2 is YFSETQ. Trimming shortened V by 0 bases and J by 3 bases, and 10 bases separated the two germline ends. The CDR3 loop reads CASSLVPGTNQPQHF. CDR3 DNA: TGCGCCAGCAGCTTGGTTCCAGGGACCAATCAGCCCCAGCATTTT.

V usage is TRBV20-1 and J usage is TRBJ2-3; 8 bases align to TRBD2. Germline values: CDR1 DFQATT, CDR2 SNEGSKA (reference sequence). CDR3 length: 17 amino acids. Trimming at V came to 0 bases and at J to 2 bases, leaving 10 bases not matched to a gene. CDR3 protein: CSARDNLGGRTTDTQYF. In DNA form, the CDR3 reads TGCAGTGCTAGAGATAATCTTGGCGGGAGGACCACAGATACGCAGTATTTT.

V and J are TRBV6-5 and TRBJ2-1, with a tentative D call TRBD2 (7 bases). Germline V lookup: CDR1 MNHEY, CDR2 SVGAGI. The ends were cut back, 2 bases at V and 10 bases at J, with 21 bases in the middle. The CDR3 has 16 residues. The CDR3 reads CASSYLAGASGREQFF. CDR3 coding DNA: TGTGCCAGCAGTTACCTCGCGGGGGCCTCGGGGAGAGAGCAGTTCTTC.

The chain recombines TRBV1 with TRBJ2-6; the table gives TRBD2 as D, unverified against the DNA. TRBV1 is designated a pseudogene. The CDR3 runs 17 residues. CDR3 DNA sequence: TGCACCAGCAGCCACAGCGGGAGGGCCGCTGGGGCCAACGTCCTGACTTTC. Translating gives CTSSHSGRAAGANVLTF.

The rearrangement uses TRBV4-3 and TRBJ2-7, with a weak D call TRBD1 (5 bases). V shed 0 bases and J shed 7 bases, with 19 bases lying between them. The CDR3 is 16 residues long. Germline CDR1 reads LGHNA; CDR2 reads YSLEER. The CDR3, as DNA: TGCGCCAGCAGCCAAGATGGGGCTAGTGGTATTGATGAGCAGTACTTC. It specifies CASSQDGASGIDEQYF.

The gene calls are TRBV19 and TRBJ2-7; possibly TRBD2 for D (5 bases). This CDR3 has 14 residues. Germline CDR1 and CDR2: LNHDA and SQIVND (reference sequence). Trimming took off 3 bases at V and 0 bases at J, with 9 bases between the two ends. Here the CDR3 reads CASSMEDSSYEQYF. DNA for the CDR3: TGTGCCAGTAGTATGGAGGATAGCTCCTACGAGCAGTACTTC.

The rearrangement links TRBV7-3 to TRBJ2-3, with 12 positions matching TRBD2. The CDR3 sequence is 16 residues long. V gave up 7 bases and J gave up 3 bases; unmatched junction bases: 8. The germline V gene encodes CDR1 SGHTA and CDR2 FQGTGA. CDR3 residues: CASTPELAGGTDTQYF. The CDR3 DNA reads TGTGCCAGCACCCCCGAACTAGCGGGAGGAACAGATACGCAGTATTTT.

The chain is built from TRBV20-1 and TRBJ2-7, with 7 bases lining up with TRBD2. Per the germline V gene, CDR1 is DFQATT and CDR2 is SNEGSKA (reference sequence). The CDR3 length is 14 residues. V lost 3 bases and J lost 7; bases outside the gene matches: 12. In DNA form, the CDR3 reads TGCAGTGCTAGGATCCCGGGAGGTCCTTGGGAGCAGTACTTC. Protein: CSARIPGGPWEQYF.

This chain links TRBV12-3 or TRBV12-4 with TRBJ2-2; D tentatively fits TRBD1 or TRBD2 (5 bases each). The CDR3 is 14 amino acids. The V end was cut by 8 bases, the J end by 2 bases, with 12 bases between. CDR3 bases: TGTGCCAGCGACGGGGCTCGTAACACCGGGGAGCTGTTTTTT. Its protein is CASDGARNTGELFF.

This chain joins TRBV9 and TRBJ2-1, with 7 bases lining up with TRBD2. The germline V gene encodes CDR1 SGDLS and CDR2 YYNGEE. V shed 3 bases, J shed 8 bases, and the junction held 14 bases outside the gene matches. There are 16 residues in the CDR3. CDR3 amino acids: CASSAPWGGRVYEQFF. DNA for the CDR3: TGTGCCAGCAGCGCCCCTTGGGGCGGGAGAGTCTATGAGCAGTTCTTC.

The CDR3 protein is CATSDVGTNHRQYF. CDR3 bases: TGTGCCACCAGTGACGTCGGGACAAATCATAGGCAGTACTTC. V and J are TRBV24-1 and TRBJ2-7, with D possibly being TRBD1 (6 bases). The CDR3 length is 14 residues. In germline, CDR1 is KGHDR, CDR2 SFDVKD. The ends were cut back, 4 bases at V and 9 bases at J, with 18 bases in the middle.

This clonotype has just one count. CDR3 region: CASSGDRGVNNEQFF. The CDR3 DNA follows: TGTGCCAGCAGCGGGGACAGGGGAGTTAACAATGAGCAGTTCTTC. The chain employs TRBV9 and TRBJ2-1, with 10 bases that match TRBD1. Germline assignment: CDR1 SGDLS and CDR2 YYNGEE. The V segment lost 3 bases and the J segment 5 bases; nucleotides outside the gene matches: 5. This CDR3 comprises 15 residues.

This clonotype was recorded a few times. The chain couples TRBV2 to TRBJ1-1; D not resolved. Trimming cost V 5 bases and J 1 base, with 8 bases left between them. The germline CDR1 and CDR2 sequences are SNHLY and FYNNEI. The CDR3 contains 13 residues. CDR3 sequence: CASSSTPNTEAFF. The CDR3 region has the DNA TGTGCCAGCAGTTCTACACCGAACACTGAAGCTTTCTTT. Looking up the rest from reference TRBV2 and TRBJ1-1 gives the full variable domain: EPEVTQTPSHQVTQMGQEVILRCVPISNHLYFYWYRQILGQKVEFLVSFYNNEISEKSEIFDDQFSVERPDGSNFTLKIRSTKLEDSAMYFCASSSTPNTEAFFGQGTRLTVV.